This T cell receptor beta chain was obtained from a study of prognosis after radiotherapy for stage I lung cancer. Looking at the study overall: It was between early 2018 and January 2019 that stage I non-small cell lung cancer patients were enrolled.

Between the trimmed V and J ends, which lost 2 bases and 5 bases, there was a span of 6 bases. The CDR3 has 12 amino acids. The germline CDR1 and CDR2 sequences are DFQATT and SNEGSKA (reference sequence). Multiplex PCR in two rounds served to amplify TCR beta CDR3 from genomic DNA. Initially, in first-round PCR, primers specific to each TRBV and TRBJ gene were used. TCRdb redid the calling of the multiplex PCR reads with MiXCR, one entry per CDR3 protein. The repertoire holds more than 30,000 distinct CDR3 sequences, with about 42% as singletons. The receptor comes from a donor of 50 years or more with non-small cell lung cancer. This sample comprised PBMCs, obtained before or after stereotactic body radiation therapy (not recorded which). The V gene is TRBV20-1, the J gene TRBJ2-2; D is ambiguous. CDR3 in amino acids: CSARLYTGELFF. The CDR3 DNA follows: TGCAGTGCTAGACTATATACCGGGGAGCTGTTTTTT.